This entry lists 11 T cell receptor beta chains sequenced from one sample in a study of hypomethylating agent response in myelodysplastic syndrome. Sequenced by immunoSEQ multiplex PCR; TCRdb stores in-frame clones only, minus some. The table lists several thousand clones, roughly four fifths of them singletons. The sample in question was bone marrow, obtained before or after starting hypomethylating agent treatment for myelodysplastic syndrome (not recorded which). The receptors here all came from a human donor with myelodysplastic syndrome.

This clone has more than one count but fewer than ten. The genes are TRBV2 and TRBJ2-1, with TRBD2 matching 7 bases. Per germline, CDR1 SNHLY and CDR2 FYNNEI. The CDR3 consists of 14 residues. V gave up 5 bases and J gave up 8 bases; unmatched junction bases: 9. DNA of the CDR3: TGTGCCAGCAGTCCCTGGGGGGGGATGTATGAGCAGTTCTTC. Translated: CASSPWGGMYEQFF.

This chain joins TRBV5-1 and TRBJ2-2; the D gene is possibly TRBD1 (6 bases). Germline CDR1 and CDR2: SGHRS and YFSETQ. V dropped 5 bases and J dropped 2 bases, with 13 bases sitting between them. CDR3 size: 15 residues. The CDR3 sequence: CASRPGTLNTGELFF. Written as DNA, the CDR3 is TGCGCCAGCAGACCAGGGACACTAAACACCGGGGAGCTGTTTTTT.

The chain uses TRBV7-4 and TRBJ2-2; a possible D gene is TRBD2 (6 bases). The germline V gene has CDR1 SGHVT and CDR2 SQSDAQ. The CDR3 is 17 amino acids. V was pared by 1 base and J by 7 bases, with 19 bases between. The CDR3 DNA reads TGTGCCAGCAGCTTAGGGGCGGGACTTTGTCTCCGCGGGGAGCTGTTTTTT. It encodes CASSLGAGLCLRGELFF.

V is TRBV6-1 and J is TRBJ1-5; D perhaps matches TRBD1 (5 bases). The CDR3 is 14 residues long. The V gene's germline CDR1 is MNHNS and CDR2 SASEGT. V was clipped by 2 bases and J by 2 bases, with 7 bases between them. The CDR3 nucleotides read TGTGCCAGCAGTGAAAGGGGAGGCAATCAGCCCCAGCATTTT. Translating it yields CASSERGGNQPQHF.

By its share, this clone is medium-sized. The rearrangement uses TRBV18 and TRBJ1-4; D unresolved. CDR3 length: 13 residues. Trimming took off 5 bases at V and 8 bases at J, with 12 bases between the two ends. From germline, CDR1 is KGHSH and CDR2 LQKENI. DNA of the CDR3: TGTGCCAGCTCATTAATGTCCGGGGAAAAACTGTTTTTT. Amino acids: CASSLMSGEKLFF.

The chain uses TRBV5-8 and TRBJ1-1; D ambiguous. This CDR3 has 14 residues. Trimming pared 6 bases from V and 5 bases from J, leaving 17 bases between. Germline V gives CDR1 SGHTS, CDR2 YDEGEE. The CDR3 DNA reads TGTGCCAGCACCCGAAGGTTAGGTGGGACTGAAGCTTTCTTT. Translation: CASTRRLGGTEAFF.

The rearrangement links TRBV12-5 to TRBJ2-5, with 8 bases matching TRBD1. Germline V CDR1 and CDR2: LGHNT, FRNRAP. V was pared by 7 bases and J by 5 bases, with 12 bases of the junction left unmatched. This CDR3 comprises 15 residues. The CDR3 reads CASVMDRADWETQYF. CDR3 sequence (DNA): TGTGCTAGTGTTATGGACAGGGCAGATTGGGAGACCCAGTACTTC.

V is TRBV6-6 and J is TRBJ1-6, with no clear D. This CDR3 spans 15 amino acids. Germline CDR1 is MNHNY and CDR2 is SVGAGI (reference sequence). The V end lost 0 bases, the J end lost 7 bases, and 10 bases lay between the germline ends. CDR3: CASSYSRGGNSPLHF. The DNA for the CDR3 is TGTGCCAGCAGTTACTCTCGCGGTGGCAATTCACCCCTCCACTTT.

The chain has TRBV11-2 and TRBJ1-1; D remains unclear. The V end lost 1 base, the J end lost 0 bases, and 15 bases lay between the germline ends. This CDR3 has 17 residues. Germline loops: CDR1 SGHAT, CDR2 FQNNGV. As DNA, the CDR3 is TGTGCCAGCAGCTTAGGGTATGACGGCCCCATGAACACTGAAGCTTTCTTT. Protein: CASSLGYDGPMNTEAFF.

The V gene is TRBV7-8, the J gene TRBJ2-1, with D maybe TRBD2 (6 bases). The CDR3 totals 14 residues. Per the germline V gene, CDR1 is SGHVS and CDR2 is FQNEAQ. V was shortened by 8 bases and J by 0 bases, with 11 bases between the two germline ends. The CDR3 DNA sequence: TGTGCCAGCTATGGGGGGAGCTCCTACAATGAGCAGTTCTTC. This sequence encodes CASYGGSSYNEQFF.

The chain combines TRBV29-1 with TRBJ1-1; D remains ambiguous. CDR3 size: 13 residues. Trimming shortened V by 4 bases and J by 1 base, and 10 bases separated the two germline ends. CDR1 and CDR2 from the germline V gene are SQVTM and ANQGSEA. CDR3 in amino acids: CSVAPTGNTEAFF. The DNA of the CDR3 is TGCAGCGTTGCCCCTACTGGGAACACTGAAGCTTTCTTT.